This T cell receptor (beta chain) was sequenced for a study of blood T cell repertoires in COVID-19. As for the study in general: Sites across the United States, Italy and Spain contributed samples from acute and convalescent COVID-19. From T cells, B-cell-depleted T cells, or PBMCs came the material, which was cDNA or gDNA.

Original processing notes: By means of reference gene primer amplification, nucleated cell counts were estimated. Profiling relied on immunoSEQ multiplex PCR, and the TCRdb table lists in-frame clones only, not all of them. V and J calls and clone size come straight from that table; D and trimming were deduced from the DNA. The sample carries approximately 300,000 clones, more than 70% recorded once. In germline, CDR1 is KGHSH, CDR2 LQKENI. The CDR3 covers 16 residues. J lost 1 base, V lost 4 bases, and 5 bases had no gene match. The sample comprised peripheral blood. The gene calls are TRBV18 and TRBJ1-1; the match to TRBD1 covers 11 bases. The origin of this receptor is a woman between 45 and 60 years old with acute or convalescent COVID-19. CDR3 amino acids: CASSQAGTGGNTEAFF. Written as DNA, the CDR3 is TGTGCCAGCTCACAGGCCGGGACAGGGGGGAACACTGAAGCTTTCTTT.